The 22 T cell receptor beta chains reported below all come from one sample, sequenced in a study of identical twins. TCRdb re-called the 5' RACE reads through MiXCR, storing one row per CDR3 protein. This table holds 450,000 or so distinct CDR3 sequences, about 24% found once. The same sample was also used in a study of T cells expressing NK-cell markers.

Sequenced: CD4+ T cells sorted from blood. The receptors were sampled from a woman aged 18-29 years in good health.

Only a few counts were recorded for this clonotype. The V gene is TRBV6-5, the J gene TRBJ1-1; D gene unclear. V was cut by 0 bases and J by 1 base, with 6 bases left in between. The CDR3 totals 14 residues. In germline, CDR1 is MNHEY, CDR2 SVGAGI. CDR3 nucleotide sequence: TGTGCCAGCAGTTACTCGGGTAGGAACACTGAAGCTTTCTTT. It yields the protein CASSYSGRNTEAFF.

The rearrangement joins TRBV7-2 to TRBJ1-5; TRBD1 might be the D (5 bases). Trimming removed 2 bases from V and 5 bases from J, with 13 bases in between. This CDR3 spans 15 amino acids. Germline V gene sequence: CDR1 SGHTA, CDR2 FQGNSA. The CDR3 region is CASSLYPGGDQPQHF. Here the CDR3 DNA reads TGTGCCAGCAGCTTATATCCAGGAGGGGATCAGCCCCAGCATTTT.

A few counts support this clonotype. The V gene is TRBV5-1, the J gene TRBJ1-2, with a possible D match to TRBD1 (5 bases). The V end was cut by 0 bases, the J end by 5 bases, with 20 bases between. Germline loops: CDR1 SGHRS, CDR2 YFSETQ. The CDR3 has 17 residues. CDR3 in DNA: TGCGCCAGCAGCTTGGCATCTACCACGCAGGACATATATGGCTACACCTTC. It translates to CASSLASTTQDIYGYTF.

In this sample, this clonotype turned up a few times. The chain combines TRBV12-3 or TRBV12-4 with TRBJ1-4; D is uncertain. V was cut by 2 bases and J by 7 bases, with 14 bases left in between. The CDR3 consists of 15 residues. The CDR3 reads CASSLSRVGSEKLFF. In DNA form, the CDR3 reads TGTGCCAGCAGTTTATCGAGGGTTGGGAGTGAAAAACTGTTTTTT.

The J gene is TRBJ2-7, the V gene TRBV5-1; D tentatively reads TRBD1 or TRBD2 (5 bases each). The CDR3 is 13 amino acids. V lost 0 bases and J lost 6, with 10 bases in between. Per germline, CDR1 SGHRS and CDR2 YFSETQ. This CDR3 reads CASSLAVGTEQYF. CDR3 in DNA: TGCGCCAGCAGCTTGGCCGTAGGGACCGAGCAGTACTTC.

This clonotype was seen a handful of times. V gene TRBV7-2 combines with J gene TRBJ2-3; TRBD2 aligns across 11 bases. The CDR3 is made up of 14 amino acids. Losses at the gene ends were 6 bases for V and 7 bases for J; bases not matched to a gene: 6. The germline CDR1 and CDR2 sequences are SGHTA and FQGNSA. The CDR3 sequence: CASSSGLAANTQYF. The CDR3 DNA sequence: TGTGCCAGCAGTTCGGGACTAGCGGCGAATACGCAGTATTTT.

This clonotype showed up just a few times. The rearrangement joins TRBV12-3 or TRBV12-4 to TRBJ1-2; D perhaps matches TRBD1 (6 bases). V was shortened by 6 bases and J by 0 bases, with 8 bases between the two germline ends. The CDR3 contains 13 residues. CDR3 loop: CASRDSPNYGYTF. The CDR3 nucleotides are TGTGCCAGCAGGGACAGCCCTAACTATGGCTACACCTTC.

This clonotype was detected a few times. The rearrangement links TRBV7-9 to TRBJ1-1; TRBD1 is a possible D gene (6 bases). Germline loops: CDR1 SEHNR, CDR2 FQNEAQ (reference sequence). Trimming removed 5 bases from V and 1 base from J, with 14 bases in between. CDR3 length: 15 amino acids. Written as DNA, the CDR3 is TGTGCCAGCAGCCCGGCTAGGGGGGGGAACACTGAAGCTTTCTTT. Residues: CASSPARGGNTEAFF.

This chain uses TRBV18 with TRBJ2-3; D is perhaps TRBD1 (5 bases). V was clipped by 5 bases and J by 0 bases, with 9 bases between them. Germline V lookup: CDR1 KGHSH, CDR2 LQKENI. The CDR3 is 14 residues long. This CDR3 reads CASSVQGSTDTQYF. The CDR3 bases are TGTGCCAGCTCAGTCCAGGGTAGCACAGATACGCAGTATTTT.

The chain has TRBV7-9 and TRBJ1-2; D remains unclear. CDR1 is SEHNR, CDR2 FQNEAQ, per germline (reference sequence). CDR3 size: 14 residues. Deletions cut 5 bases from V and 3 bases from J, with 13 bases between. This CDR3 is CASSPLDAYYGYTF. In DNA form, the CDR3 reads TGTGCCAGCAGCCCATTAGACGCTTACTATGGCTACACCTTC.

The chain is built from TRBV7-6 and TRBJ2-2; TRBD2 matches at 13 bases. CDR1 SGHVS and CDR2 FNYEAQ come from the germline V gene. This CDR3 is 17 amino acids long. The ends lost 5 bases at V and 7 bases at J; junction bases unmatched: 10. CDR3 sequence reads: CASSGLGTSGISGELFF. DNA for the CDR3: TGTGCCAGCAGCGGATTAGGGACTAGCGGGATCAGCGGGGAGCTGTTTTTT.

A few counts support this clonotype. The V and J genes are TRBV19 and TRBJ2-2; TRBD2 matches at 9 bases. The germline V gene encodes CDR1 LNHDA and CDR2 SQIVND (reference sequence). V dropped 3 bases and J dropped 4; count of bases not matched to a gene: 6. The CDR3 extends over 16 amino acids. CDR3 sequence reads: CASSMRLAGITGELFF. CDR3 coding DNA: TGTGCCAGTAGTATGCGGCTAGCGGGGATCACCGGGGAGCTGTTTTTT.

This clonotype was found a few times. The J gene is TRBJ1-2, the V gene TRBV9; D call uncertain. The germline CDR1 and CDR2 sequences are SGDLS and YYNGEE. The CDR3 runs to 14 residues. The V end was cut by 4 bases, the J end by 2 bases, with 12 bases between. CDR3 nucleotides: TGTGCCAGCAGCCCTCAGGACGCGAACTATGGCTACACCTTC. Translated, it gives CASSPQDANYGYTF. The full variable domain, rest sourced from reference TRBV9 and TRBJ1-2, is DSGVTQTPKHLITATGQRVTLRCSPRSGDLSVYWYQQSLDQGLQFLIQYYNGEERAKGNILERFSAQQFPDLHSELNLSSLELGDSALYFCASSPQDANYGYTFGSGTRLTVV.

This clonotype occurred a few times. The chain uses TRBV20-1 and TRBJ2-3; TRBD2 agrees at 14 bases. Unmatched junction bases numbered 6, after V lost 5 bases and J lost 2 bases. Germline V gene lookup returns CDR1 DFQATT and CDR2 SNEGSKA (reference sequence). This CDR3 has 16 amino acids. The CDR3: CSASRLAGGPTDTQYF. CDR3 DNA: TGCAGTGCTTCTCGACTAGCGGGAGGGCCCACAGATACGCAGTATTTT.

The chain combines TRBV6-2 or TRBV6-3 with TRBJ2-7; 8 nucleotides match TRBD2. The CDR3 covers 14 residues. Germline CDR1 MNHEY, CDR2 SVGEGT. V was clipped by 11 bases and J by 0 bases; unmatched bases: 9. This CDR3 reads CASHRLASSYEQYF. The CDR3 region has the DNA TGTGCCTCACACCGACTAGCGAGCTCCTACGAGCAGTACTTC.

This clonotype appeared a few times. The V call is TRBV29-1, the J call TRBJ2-3, with 7 bases matching TRBD2. There are 14 residues in the CDR3. V was pared by 3 bases and J by 4 bases, with 7 bases of the junction left unmatched. CDR1 is SQVTM, CDR2 ANQGSEA, per germline. CDR3 nucleotide sequence: TGCAGCGTTGATTACGGGAGCGGGGCAGATACGCAGTATTTT. Protein product: CSVDYGSGADTQYF.

The rearrangement uses TRBV7-9 and TRBJ2-1; 8 bases line up with TRBD2. This CDR3 contains 15 residues. V lost 5 bases, J lost 4 bases, and 7 bases stayed unmatched. The germline gives CDR1 SEHNR, CDR2 FQNEAQ (reference sequence). The CDR3 region has the DNA TGTGCCAGCAGCAGCAGAAGCGGGGGTTACAATGAGCAGTTCTTC. Its protein is CASSSRSGGYNEQFF. Complete variable domain (other parts from reference TRBV7-9 and TRBJ2-1): DTGVSQNPRHKITKRGQNVTFRCDPISEHNRLYWYRQTLGQGPEFLTYFQNEAQLEKSRLLSDRFSAERPKGSFSTLEIQRTEQGDSAMYLCASSSRSGGYNEQFFGPGTRLTVL.

V gene TRBV3-1 combines with J gene TRBJ2-3; D remains ambiguous. V gave up 0 bases and J gave up 8 bases, with 9 bases separating them. The CDR3 loop spans 13 amino acids. Germline V gives CDR1 LGHDT, CDR2 YNNKEL (reference sequence). The CDR3 region is CASSQEILFTQYF. The CDR3, as DNA: TGTGCCAGCAGCCAAGAGATTCTCTTTACGCAGTATTTT.

This clonotype was picked up many times. The rearrangement joins TRBV12-3 or TRBV12-4 to TRBJ1-6; perhaps TRBD1 as D (5 bases). Trimming took 6 bases from V and 3 from J, leaving 12 bases between them. This CDR3 contains 15 residues. The CDR3 DNA follows: TGTGCCAGCAGCAGCCGGGACGGCTATAATTCACCCCTCCACTTT. Amino acids: CASSSRDGYNSPLHF.

The CDR3 is CASSPSSGPYNEQFF. CDR3 nucleotide sequence: TGTGCCAGCAGCCCATCTAGCGGGCCCTACAATGAGCAGTTCTTC. The genes are TRBV7-2 and TRBJ2-1, with 8 bases aligning to TRBD2. The length of the CDR3 is 15 residues. J was trimmed by 2 bases and V by 5 bases; bases with no gene match: 5. Germline lookup yields CDR1 SGHTA and CDR2 FQGNSA.

This sequence joins TRBV5-5 and TRBJ1-5; D call uncertain. Germline lookup yields CDR1 SGHKS and CDR2 YYEKEE (reference sequence). V lost 0 bases and J 3 bases, leaving 7 bases between the germline ends. The length of the CDR3 is 14 residues. The CDR3 region is CASSLGQDNQPQHF. CDR3 sequence (DNA): TGTGCCAGCAGCTTGGGGCAGGACAATCAGCCCCAGCATTTT. Filled out from reference TRBV5-5 and TRBJ1-5, the complete variable domain reads DAGVTQSPTHLIKTRGQQVTLRCSPISGHKSVSWYQQVLGQGPQFIFQYYEKEERGRGNFPDRFSARQFPNYSSELNVNALLLGDSALYLCASSLGQDNQPQHFGDGTRLSIL.

This clonotype occurred a few times. The DNA for the CDR3 is TGTGCCAGCAGTCAGACACGGTCTACCTACAATGAGCAGTTCTTC. Its translation is CASSQTRSTYNEQFF. V is TRBV2 and J is TRBJ2-1; D uncertain. Germline V gives CDR1 SNHLY, CDR2 FYNNEI. The CDR3 is made up of 15 amino acids. V lost 5 bases to trimming and J lost 2 bases, with 13 bases between them.